The 9 T cell receptor beta chains reported below all come from one sample, sequenced in a study of T cell responses to AZD1222 COVID-19 vaccine. Profiled with immunoSEQ multiplex PCR; TCRdb holds only in-frame clones, not every one. Of about 130,000 clones in the sample, roughly nine tenths were seen once. The sample here was peripheral blood, taken on day 0 of AZD1222 vaccination. The receptors originated from an adult in good health.

The CDR3 protein is CASSSRGQLQETQYF. The CDR3, as DNA: TGTGCCAGCAGCAGCCGAGGACAGTTGCAAGAGACCCAGTACTTC. The rearrangement joins TRBV3-1 (or the pseudogene TRBV3-2) to TRBJ2-5; D might be TRBD1 (6 bases). This CDR3 is built from 15 residues. V lost 5 bases to trimming and J lost 2 bases, with 15 bases between them. Germline V lookup: CDR1 LGHDT, CDR2 YNNKEL (reference sequence).

The V gene is TRBV9, the J gene TRBJ2-1; possibly TRBD2 for D (6 bases). This CDR3 has 12 residues. V was cut by 5 bases and J by 4 bases, with 7 bases left in between. Germline V lookup: CDR1 SGDLS, CDR2 YYNGEE. Here the CDR3 reads CASRGTYNEQFF. DNA of the CDR3: TGTGCCAGCAGGGGGACTTACAATGAGCAGTTCTTC.

This chain connects TRBV27 to TRBJ1-4; D is uncertain. The V gene lost 2 bases and the J gene lost 10 bases, with 14 bases spanning the gap. The CDR3 contains 14 residues. The germline CDR1 and CDR2 sequences are MNHEY and SMNVEV (reference sequence). Here the CDR3 DNA reads TGTGCCAGCAGTTTAGACGGAGGGATCCCAAAACTGTTTTTT. Translated, it gives CASSLDGGIPKLFF. Combining the CDR3 with reference TRBV27 and TRBJ1-4 gives the whole variable domain EAQVTQNPRYLITVTGKKLTVTCSQNMNHEYMSWYRQDPGLGLRQIYYSMNVEVTDKGDVPEGYKVSRKEKRNFPLILESPSPNQTSLYFCASSLDGGIPKLFFGSGTQLSVL.

V and J are TRBV19 and TRBJ2-2; TRBD1 is a possible D gene (5 bases). The CDR3 is 14 residues long. The V gene's germline CDR1 is LNHDA and CDR2 SQIVND (reference sequence). Trimming took off 8 bases at V and 7 bases at J, with 17 bases between the two ends. The CDR3 DNA is TGTGCCAGTGGTACCCCAACAGGATTCGGGGAGCTGTTTTTT. Translating it yields CASGTPTGFGELFF.

The chain recombines TRBV6-5 with TRBJ1-1; unclear D gene. This CDR3 is built from 14 residues. The V end was cut by 2 bases, the J end by 1 base, with 8 bases between. CDR1 is MNHEY and CDR2 is SVGAGI in the germline V gene. This chain's CDR3 is CASSYRHPNTEAFF. DNA for the CDR3: TGTGCCAGCAGTTACAGGCACCCGAACACTGAAGCTTTCTTT.

The chain recombines TRBV5-1 with TRBJ2-1; D is uncertain. Per germline, CDR1 SGHRS and CDR2 YFSETQ. Trimming stripped 4 bases from V and 6 bases from J, with 11 bases between. CDR3 length: 13 amino acids. This CDR3 reads CASSHASLNEQFF. The DNA for the CDR3 is TGCGCCAGCAGCCATGCCTCCCTCAATGAGCAGTTCTTC.

This chain links TRBV6-4 with TRBJ2-3; 12 nucleotides match TRBD2. V lost 0 bases to trimming and J lost 5 bases; unmatched junction nucleotides: 3. Germline V gives CDR1 MRHNA, CDR2 SNTAGT. The CDR3 is 16 amino acids. This chain's CDR3 is CASSDSTSGGVDTQYF. The CDR3, as DNA: TGTGCCAGCAGTGACTCGACTAGCGGGGGAGTAGATACGCAGTATTTT.

The chain is built from TRBV29-1 and TRBJ1-1; unclear D gene. Trimming pared 5 bases from V and 4 bases from J, leaving 11 bases between. Germline assignment: CDR1 SQVTM and CDR2 ANQGSEA. The CDR3 has 12 amino acids. Here the CDR3 DNA reads TGCAGCGTTACGCCCCGGGGCACTGAAGCTTTCTTT. It is translated as CSVTPRGTEAFF.

The V call is TRBV6-2 or TRBV6-3, the J call TRBJ1-3; D is possibly TRBD1 (6 bases). CDR1 is MNHEY, CDR2 SVGEGT, per germline. The V gene lost 6 bases and the J gene lost 0 bases, with 18 bases spanning the gap. This CDR3 is built from 17 residues. The CDR3 spells CASSLRGTLNSGNTIYF. CDR3 coding DNA: TGTGCCAGCAGCCTCCGTGGGACACTTAACTCTGGAAACACCATATATTTT.